This T cell receptor beta chain was sequenced in a study of blood T cell repertoires in COVID-19. V shed 3 bases, J shed 4 bases, and the junction held 6 bases outside the gene matches. In germline, CDR1 is SGHTA, CDR2 FQGNSA. The CDR3 loop spans 15 amino acids. Profiled with immunoSEQ multiplex PCR; TCRdb holds only in-frame clones, not every one. The sample records some 390,000 clones, 85% to 90% being singletons. This clone was seen once. This receptor was taken from a woman aged 25 to 39 who had recovered from COVID-19. V is TRBV7-2 and J is TRBJ2-7; TRBD2 agrees at 10 bases. Sequenced input: PBMCs or T cells enriched from blood (not recorded which). The CDR3, as DNA: TGTGCCAGCAGCTTTAGCGGGAGGCCTGAGTACGAGCAGTACTTC. It translates to CASSFSGRPEYEQYF.